Described below is a single T cell receptor (beta chain) sequence and its context. The antigen this receptor binds is unknown. Per-nucleotide qualities are absent, and no much larger clonotype sits a single base away. The data were obtained in a study of regulatory T cells in long-lasting Graves disease (dated by TCRdb to the early 2020s). Background for the entire study: Newly diagnosed Graves' disease patients had taken antithyroid drugs for less than 3 months. Patients with persistent Graves' disease were compared with patients with newly diagnosed Graves' disease using TCR sequencing and RNA sequencing of peripheral blood. The study was registered as a clinical trial and conducted in China. A total of about 35 samples underwent TCR sequencing, from roughly 13 patients with persistent Graves' disease and some 20 patients with newly diagnosed Graves' disease.

The time point tag for this specimen amounts to: newly diagnosed GD, antithyroid drugs for less than 3 months. RNA was extracted from PBMCs in TRIzol for both TCR sequencing and RNA sequencing. The diagnosis of Graves' disease was made according to American Thyroid Association guidelines. Patients for the study were recruited at an endocrinology department in Xi'an, China. Each patient gave about 10 milliliters of peripheral blood, collected in an EDTA anticoagulant tube. Ficoll Paque Plus density gradient separation was used to isolate PBMCs, and no further T cell sorting was done. An Agilent 2100 Bioanalyzer and agarose gel were used to check RNA quality, while a NanoDrop 2000 measured RNA concentration. The junction carries 5 bases between V and J, which are trimmed by 1 base and 5 bases respectively. Its CDR3 holds 12 amino acids, cysteine through phenylalanine. The read is trimmed to its CDR3 DNA, 36 bases read in frame from base 1. From a lookup of the germline V gene (reference sequence), CDR1 and CDR2 are SEHNR and FQNEAQ.

What the study reported, not specific to this receptor: Sequencing and analysis were restricted to the TCR beta chain. The authors acknowledged the small sample size as a limitation that may reduce accuracy. Peripheral blood alone was examined, since thyroid tissue, which constituted the primary lesion, could not be accessed. TRBV28, TRBJ1-2 and TRBJ2-5 were preferentially used in persistent disease, while TRBV20-1 and TRBJ2-1 were favored in newly diagnosed disease. More public clonotypes were shared among persistent patients (over 2,500) than among newly diagnosed patients (966). Persistent Graves' disease patients showed lower TCR Shannon entropy and fewer highly expanded clones than newly diagnosed patients, suggesting clonal expansion.

Libraries were prepared through multiplex PCR. Reads for this sample came from an Illumina HiSeq 4000. TCR beta libraries were built with iRepertoire HTBI primers and Arm-PCR amplification of CDR3 regions. Gel purification was performed on PCR products prior to sequencing. In the original analysis: A total of 62 TRBV and some 15 TRBJ segments were identified across samples and were used for gene usage analysis of CDR3 amino acid clonotypes. Filtered high-quality paired reads were merged into contigs using COPE and FqMerger. BLAST was used to align contigs to IMGT TRBV, TRBD and TRBJ reference genes, and CDR3 was defined according to IMGT. Any clonotype with a frequency above 0.1% was classified as a highly expanded clone. Repertoire diversity was measured by Shannon entropy, and V-J evenness by the Gini coefficient. Public clonotypes were defined as clonotypes shared by more than one individual. TCRdb took the public reads, trimmed them with fastp at Q25, ran MiXCR for clone calling and kept in-frame beta chains. Rows are combined by CDR3 protein, so each entry shows the most common genes and DNA. TCRdb, not the authors, supplied the V and J calls. The sample table shows some 250,000 distinct CDR3 sequences, and 15% to 20% are seen once. 13% to 15% of the sample goes to the ten largest clones.

These data were likewise used in another study, on T cells in Graves' hyperthyroidism and ophthalmopathy. Taken from the second paper: Stable Graves' hyperthyroidism was defined as no progression to ophthalmopathy during 18 months of follow-up. Hyperthyroidism patients were newly diagnosed, had a disease duration of under 2 months, and were aged 18 to 65 years. Any patient with an uncontrolled infection, another autoimmune disease, pregnancy or lactation was excluded. Clinical symptoms, serum thyroxine and TRAb, thyroid ultrasound, and orbital computed tomography formed the basis for the diagnoses. The TCR CDR3 was subjected to a first round of RT-PCR using the HTBI primer set and the Qiagen OneStep RT-PCR kit. Most expanded thyroid clonotypes (frequency above 0.001) were also found in blood, which suggests that blood repertoires may mirror thyroid immune responses. A model built on a 13 V-J signature distinguished ophthalmopathy from stable hyperthyroidism, reaching over 85% sensitivity and 81.08% specificity in cross-validation and 80%/75% in testing. In validation, the model predicted progression to ophthalmopathy a median of about 6 months before onset, with about 71% sensitivity and about 75% specificity. TCR V-J signatures able to tell the groups apart were searched for in a discovery cohort of some 97 patients, of whom about 40 had Graves' ophthalmopathy and about 55 had stable Graves' hyperthyroidism. Prospective prediction of ophthalmopathy was tested in an independent validation cohort of 18 to 20 hyperthyroidism patients and 15 to 17 patients who later progressed to ophthalmopathy. The 100 or so discovery patients were randomly divided into training and test sets at a 7:3 ratio. In addition, the study compared T-cell repertoires in thyroid tissue and in blood from roughly 6 Graves' hyperthyroidism patients. Following sampling, methimazole starting at 30 mg daily was given to hyperthyroidism patients, and high-dose intravenous methylprednisolone was given to ophthalmopathy patients. A second multiplex PCR round built the libraries, followed by size selection and purification. Paired-end sequencing of the libraries was performed with 100 bp reads on an Illumina HiSeq2000. SOAPnuke was used to process the raw data, with reads discarded if the reads contained adapters or uncalled bases, had a mean Phred below 15, or lacked an exact constant-primer or identifier match. COPE v1.2.5 was used to merge high-quality paired reads, and clonotypes were defined as unique nucleotide sequences. MiTCR v1.1 was used to align clonotypes to the IMGT TRBV, TRBD and TRBJ reference segments. Analysis was restricted to V-J combinations with a frequency above 0.0001, which covered 98% to 99.2% of repertoires. The TCS score was defined as F50 (clonal expansion) divided by E x V (chaos), with BLOSUM62-based TCRdist calculated between CDR3 peptides within each V-J. Welch's t-statistics and random forest reduced 450 to 600 V-J features to about 13, which were used in a naive Bayes classifier (R e1071). No statistical method was used to fix the sample size in advance, and group allocation was not hidden from the investigators. The paper reports TCR Vbeta CDR3 sequencing of fewer than 150 peripheral blood samples: some 44 ophthalmopathy, roughly 74 hyperthyroidism and around 17 progressor patients.

Here the chain combines TRBV7-9 and TRBJ1-1; there is no confident call for the D gene. The sample consisted of peripheral blood mononuclear cells (PBMCs), taken at new diagnosis, from a patient treated with antithyroid drugs. The sequence came from a woman aged 25 to 39 with Graves disease. Donor details come from another sample of the same person, matched by shared clones. The CDR3 protein is CASSLGITEAFF. The DNA sequence is as follows: TGTGCCAGCAGCTTAGGGATTACTGAAGCTTTCTTT.